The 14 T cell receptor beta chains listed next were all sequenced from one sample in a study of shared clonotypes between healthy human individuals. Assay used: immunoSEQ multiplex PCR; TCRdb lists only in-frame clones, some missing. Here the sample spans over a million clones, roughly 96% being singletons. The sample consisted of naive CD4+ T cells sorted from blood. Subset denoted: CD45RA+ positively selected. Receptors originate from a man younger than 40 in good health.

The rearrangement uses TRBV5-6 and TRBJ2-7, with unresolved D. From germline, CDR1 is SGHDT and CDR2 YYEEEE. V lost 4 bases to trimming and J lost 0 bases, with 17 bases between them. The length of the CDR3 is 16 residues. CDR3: CASSLGFTSSSYEQYF. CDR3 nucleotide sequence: TGTGCCAGCAGCCTGGGGTTTACCTCGAGCTCCTACGAGCAGTACTTC.

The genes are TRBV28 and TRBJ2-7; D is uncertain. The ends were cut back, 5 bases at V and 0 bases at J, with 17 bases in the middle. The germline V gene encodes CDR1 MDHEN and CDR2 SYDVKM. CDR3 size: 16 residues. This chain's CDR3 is CASSIRQLLISYEQYF. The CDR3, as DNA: TGTGCCAGCAGTATTAGGCAGTTATTAATCTCCTACGAGCAGTACTTC.

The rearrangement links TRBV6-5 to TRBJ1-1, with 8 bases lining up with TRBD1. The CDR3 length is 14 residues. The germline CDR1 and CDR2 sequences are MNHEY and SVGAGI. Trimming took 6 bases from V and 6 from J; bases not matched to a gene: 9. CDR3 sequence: CASREDRVISEAFF. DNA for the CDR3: TGTGCCAGCAGGGAGGACAGGGTGATCTCTGAAGCTTTCTTT.

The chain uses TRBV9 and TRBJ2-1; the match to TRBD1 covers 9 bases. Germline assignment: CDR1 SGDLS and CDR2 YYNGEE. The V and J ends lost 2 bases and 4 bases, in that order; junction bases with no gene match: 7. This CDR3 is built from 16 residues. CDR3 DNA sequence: TGTGCCAGCAGCGTCGATCCCGGGACAGGGTACAATGAGCAGTTCTTC. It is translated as CASSVDPGTGYNEQFF.

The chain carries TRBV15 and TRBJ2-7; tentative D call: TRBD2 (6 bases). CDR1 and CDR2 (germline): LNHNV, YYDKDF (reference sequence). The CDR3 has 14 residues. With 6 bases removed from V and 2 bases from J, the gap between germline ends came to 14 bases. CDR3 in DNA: TGTGCCACCAGAGATGCGGGGTGGGCCTACGAGCAGTACTTC. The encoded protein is CATRDAGWAYEQYF.

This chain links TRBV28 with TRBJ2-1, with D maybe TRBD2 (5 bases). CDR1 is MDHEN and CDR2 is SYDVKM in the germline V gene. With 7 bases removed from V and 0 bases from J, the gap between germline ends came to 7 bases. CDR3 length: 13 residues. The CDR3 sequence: CASTSSSYNEQFF. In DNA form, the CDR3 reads TGTGCCAGCACTAGCAGCTCCTACAATGAGCAGTTCTTC.

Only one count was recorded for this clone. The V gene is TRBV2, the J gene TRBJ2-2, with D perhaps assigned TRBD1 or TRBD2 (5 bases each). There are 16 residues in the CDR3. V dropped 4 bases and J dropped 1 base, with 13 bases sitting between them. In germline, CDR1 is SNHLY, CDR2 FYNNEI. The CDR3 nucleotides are TGTGCCAGCAGTGTTTTGGGGGTGGGGAACACCGGGGAGCTGTTTTTT. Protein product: CASSVLGVGNTGELFF.

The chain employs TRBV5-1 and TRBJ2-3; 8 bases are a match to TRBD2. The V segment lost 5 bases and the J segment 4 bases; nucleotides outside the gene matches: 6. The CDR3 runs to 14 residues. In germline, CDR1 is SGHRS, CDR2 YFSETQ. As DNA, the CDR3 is TGCGCCAGCAGTCGGGAGGGCAGGGCAGATACGCAGTATTTT. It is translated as CASSREGRADTQYF.

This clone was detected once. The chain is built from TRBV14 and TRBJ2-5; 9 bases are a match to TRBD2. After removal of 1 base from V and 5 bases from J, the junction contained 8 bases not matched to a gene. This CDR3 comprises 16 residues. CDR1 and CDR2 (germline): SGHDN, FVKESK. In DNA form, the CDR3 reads TGTGCCAGCAGCCAAGGACTAGCGGTCCTCAGGGAGACCCAGTACTTC. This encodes CASSQGLAVLRETQYF.

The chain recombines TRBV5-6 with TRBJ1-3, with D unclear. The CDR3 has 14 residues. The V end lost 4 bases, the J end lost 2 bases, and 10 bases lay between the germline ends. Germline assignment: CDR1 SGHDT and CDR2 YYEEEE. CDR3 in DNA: TGTGCCAGCAGCCCCCGAAGGACTGGAAACACCATATATTTT. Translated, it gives CASSPRRTGNTIYF.

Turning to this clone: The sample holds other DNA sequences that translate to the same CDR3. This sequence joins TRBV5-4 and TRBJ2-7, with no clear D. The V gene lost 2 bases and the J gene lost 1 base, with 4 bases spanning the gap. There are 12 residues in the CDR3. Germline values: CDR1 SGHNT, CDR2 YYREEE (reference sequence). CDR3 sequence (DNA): TGTGCCAGCAGCTTACAATCCTACGAGCAGTACTTC. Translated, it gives CASSLQSYEQYF.

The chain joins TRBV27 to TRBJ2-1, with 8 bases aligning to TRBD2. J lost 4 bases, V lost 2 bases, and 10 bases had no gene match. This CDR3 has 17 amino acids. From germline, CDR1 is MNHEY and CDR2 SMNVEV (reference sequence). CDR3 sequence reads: CASSLIALSGRYNEQFF. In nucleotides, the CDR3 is TGTGCCAGCAGTTTAATCGCCTTGAGCGGGAGATACAATGAGCAGTTCTTC.

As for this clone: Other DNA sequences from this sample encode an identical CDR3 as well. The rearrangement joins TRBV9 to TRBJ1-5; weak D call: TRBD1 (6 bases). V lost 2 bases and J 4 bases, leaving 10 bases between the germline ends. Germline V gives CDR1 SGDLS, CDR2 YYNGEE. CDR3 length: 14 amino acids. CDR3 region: CASSVEGGNQPQHF. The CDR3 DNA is TGTGCCAGCAGCGTCGAAGGGGGTAATCAGCCCCAGCATTTT.

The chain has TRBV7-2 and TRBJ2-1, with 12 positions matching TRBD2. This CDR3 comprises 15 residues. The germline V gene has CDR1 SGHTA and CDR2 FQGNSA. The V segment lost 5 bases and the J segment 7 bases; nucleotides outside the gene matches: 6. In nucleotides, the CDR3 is TGTGCCAGCAGCATACGAGGACTAGCGGGAAATGAGCAGTTCTTC. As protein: CASSIRGLAGNEQFF.